Shown below are 4 T cell receptor beta chains from a single sample sequenced in a study of early T cells in non-severe SARS-CoV-2 infection. MiXCR, applied by TCRdb to the 5' RACE reads, yields one record per CDR3 protein. The sample lists tens of thousands of distinct CDR3 sequences, about 11% occurring once. This sample comprised whole blood, obtained at baseline. These TCRs come from an adult who was a healthcare worker with PCR-confirmed SARS-CoV-2 infection or an uninfected control (not recorded which). The donor label of this sample is uncertain.

In its sample, this clonotype was seen a few times. V gene TRBV19 combines with J gene TRBJ2-6; D remains ambiguous. This CDR3 has 13 amino acids. Between the trimmed V and J ends, which lost 2 bases and 10 bases, there was a span of 9 bases. Germline lookup yields CDR1 LNHDA and CDR2 SQIVND (reference sequence). The CDR3 loop reads CASSISQQNVLTF. CDR3 in DNA: TGTGCCAGTAGTATATCACAGCAGAACGTCCTGACTTTC.

This rearrangement joins TRBV2 to TRBJ1-5; no clear D gene. Looked up from germline, CDR1 is SNHLY and CDR2 is FYNNEI. V shed 11 bases and J shed 4 bases, with 18 bases lying between them. The CDR3 has 14 residues. The CDR3 is CAGRGAGRNQPQHF. In nucleotides, the CDR3 is TGTGCCGGAAGAGGTGCGGGGAGGAATCAGCCCCAGCATTTT.

This clonotype came up a few times. V gene TRBV5-1 combines with J gene TRBJ2-1, with 10 bases lining up with TRBD2. CDR1 and CDR2 (germline): SGHRS, YFSETQ. V was clipped by 4 bases and J by 9 bases; unmatched bases: 13. This CDR3 is built from 16 residues. The CDR3: CASSPLLAGRISEQFF. CDR3 DNA sequence: TGCGCCAGCAGCCCCCTACTAGCGGGGCGAATTAGTGAGCAGTTCTTC.

The rearrangement joins TRBV10-3 to TRBJ1-1, with TRBD1 matching over 7 bases. This CDR3 is 13 amino acids long. Germline-derived CDR1 and CDR2 are ENHRY and SYGVKD. Trimming removed 11 bases from V and 4 bases from J; junction bases left unmatched: 10. CDR3 in amino acids: CARKAEGATEAFF. Here the CDR3 DNA reads TGTGCCCGAAAGGCGGAGGGGGCCACTGAAGCTTTCTTT.